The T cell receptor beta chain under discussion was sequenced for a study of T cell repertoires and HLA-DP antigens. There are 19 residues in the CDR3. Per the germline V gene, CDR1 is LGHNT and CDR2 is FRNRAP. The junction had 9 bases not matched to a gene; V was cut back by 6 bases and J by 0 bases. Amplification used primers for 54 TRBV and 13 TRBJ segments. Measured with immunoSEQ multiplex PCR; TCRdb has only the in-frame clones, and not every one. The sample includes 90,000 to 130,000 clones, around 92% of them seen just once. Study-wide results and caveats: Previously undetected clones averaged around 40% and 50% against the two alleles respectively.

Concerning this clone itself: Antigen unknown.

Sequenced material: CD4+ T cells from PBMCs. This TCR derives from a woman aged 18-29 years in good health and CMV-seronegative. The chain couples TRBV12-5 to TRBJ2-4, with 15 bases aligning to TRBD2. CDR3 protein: CASGSGLAGGPRAKNIQYF. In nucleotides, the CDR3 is TGTGCTAGTGGATCAGGACTAGCGGGAGGGCCAAGAGCCAAAAACATTCAGTACTTC.